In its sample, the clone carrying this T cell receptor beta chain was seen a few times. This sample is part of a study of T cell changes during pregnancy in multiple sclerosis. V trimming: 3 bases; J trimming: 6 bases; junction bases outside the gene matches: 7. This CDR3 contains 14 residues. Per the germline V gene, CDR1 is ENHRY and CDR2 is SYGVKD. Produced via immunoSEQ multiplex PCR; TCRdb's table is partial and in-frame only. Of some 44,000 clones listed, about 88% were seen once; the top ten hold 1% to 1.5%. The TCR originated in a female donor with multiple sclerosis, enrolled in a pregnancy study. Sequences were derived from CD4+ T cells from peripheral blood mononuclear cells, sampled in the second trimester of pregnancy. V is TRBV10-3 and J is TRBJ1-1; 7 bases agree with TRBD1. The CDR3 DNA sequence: TGTGCCATCAGTGATCCAGGGGGACGGGCTGAAGCTTTCTTT. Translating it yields CAISDPGGRAEAFF.